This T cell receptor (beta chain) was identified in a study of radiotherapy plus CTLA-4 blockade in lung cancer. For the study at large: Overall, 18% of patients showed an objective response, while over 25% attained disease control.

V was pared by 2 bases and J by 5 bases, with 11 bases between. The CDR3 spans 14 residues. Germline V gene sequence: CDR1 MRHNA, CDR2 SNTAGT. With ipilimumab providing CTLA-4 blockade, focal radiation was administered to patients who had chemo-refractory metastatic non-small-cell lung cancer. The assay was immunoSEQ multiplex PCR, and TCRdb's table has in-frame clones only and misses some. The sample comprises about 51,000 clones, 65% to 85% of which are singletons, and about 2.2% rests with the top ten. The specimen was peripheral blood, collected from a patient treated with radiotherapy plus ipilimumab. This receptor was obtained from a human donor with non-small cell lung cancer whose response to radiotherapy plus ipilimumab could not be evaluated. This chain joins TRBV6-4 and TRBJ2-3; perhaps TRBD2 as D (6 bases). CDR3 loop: CASSDTWGGDTQYF. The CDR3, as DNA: TGTGCCAGCAGTGACACCTGGGGAGGAGATACGCAGTATTTT.